Following are 14 T cell receptor beta chains from one sample sequenced in a study of identical twins. TCRdb fed the 5' RACE reads into MiXCR, producing one record per CDR3 protein. The sample includes some 1,600,000 distinct CDR3 sequences, roughly a third seen only once; the top ten take more than 0.25%. The sequenced sample consisted of cord blood. These receptors came from a newborn girl in good health.

This clonotype was counted only a few times. The rearrangement links TRBV6-1 to TRBJ1-2; TRBD1 matches at 8 bases. The CDR3 totals 13 residues. Germline lookup yields CDR1 MNHNS and CDR2 SASEGT. Trimming removed 8 bases from V and 2 bases from J; junction bases left unmatched: 4. As DNA, the CDR3 is TGTGCCAGCGGGGGACAGGAGAACTATGGCTACACCTTC. The encoded protein is CASGGQENYGYTF.

This clonotype was seen a handful of times. The V gene is TRBV20-1, the J gene TRBJ1-2; a possible D gene is TRBD1 (6 bases). CDR3 length: 14 residues. CDR1 and CDR2 (germline): DFQATT, SNEGSKA (reference sequence). The CDR3 nucleotides read TGCGGCAGTGATTTCGGGGGGCGGATCTATGGCTACACCTTC. It specifies CGSDFGGRIYGYTF.

The CDR3 reads CASSFRDRGSDGYTF. The CDR3 region has the DNA TGTGCCAGCAGCTTCCGGGACAGGGGGTCGGATGGCTACACCTTC. This chain connects TRBV7-2 to TRBJ1-2; 11 bases match TRBD1. Germline CDR1 and CDR2: SGHTA and FQGNSA. The CDR3 contains 15 residues. With V trimmed by 3 bases and J by 6 bases, 6 bases remained unmatched.

This clonotype came up once. The chain joins TRBV7-8 to TRBJ2-1, with a tentative D call TRBD2 (5 bases). This CDR3 spans 17 amino acids. Deletions cut 0 bases from V and 5 bases from J, with 17 bases between. The germline V gene has CDR1 SGHVS and CDR2 FQNEAQ. CDR3 sequence reads: CASSLARAGLANNEQFF. CDR3 nucleotide sequence: TGTGCCAGCAGCTTAGCGCGGGCGGGCCTGGCTAACAATGAGCAGTTCTTC.

In its sample, this clonotype was seen a few times. The V gene is TRBV18, the J gene TRBJ2-3; 7 nucleotides align to TRBD2. The CDR3 runs 15 residues. CDR1 and CDR2 from the germline V gene are KGHSH and LQKENI. J lost 0 bases, V lost 2 bases, and 2 bases had no gene match. In nucleotides, the CDR3 is TGTGCCAGCTCACCAGCAGCGGGAAGCACAGATACGCAGTATTTT. Translated, it gives CASSPAAGSTDTQYF.

This rearrangement joins TRBV30 to TRBJ1-5; 7 bases line up with TRBD1. The ends lost 4 bases at V and 9 bases at J; junction bases unmatched: 9. CDR1 GTSNPN and CDR2 SVGIG come from the germline V gene (reference sequence). The length of the CDR3 is 13 residues. CDR3 region: CAWTGQTAGPQHF. The CDR3 region has the DNA TGTGCCTGGACGGGACAGACAGCGGGGCCCCAGCATTTT.

This clonotype was recorded a few times. The rearrangement uses TRBV5-1 and TRBJ2-1; 9 bases are shared with TRBD2. Per germline, CDR1 SGHRS and CDR2 YFSETQ. V shed 3 bases, J shed 6 bases, and the junction held 7 bases outside the gene matches. The CDR3 is 15 residues long. CDR3 region: CASSSGTSPSNEQFF. The DNA of the CDR3 is TGCGCCAGCAGCTCAGGGACTAGCCCGAGCAATGAGCAGTTCTTC.

Points on this clonotype: One base away lies a much larger clone, so this may be a sequencing read error. The CDR3 loop is CASSFPRHNEQFF. In DNA, the CDR3 is TGTGCCAGCAGTTTCCCCAGACATAATGAGCAGTTCTTC. The rearrangement links TRBV12-3 or TRBV12-4 to TRBJ2-1; D is unclear. The CDR3 has 13 amino acids. V gave up 3 bases and J gave up 7 bases, with 10 bases separating them.

The chain joins TRBV6-4 to TRBJ2-1; D is uncertain. Germline V gives CDR1 MRHNA, CDR2 SNTAGT. CDR3 length: 16 amino acids. Trimming shortened V by 2 bases and J by 5 bases, and 16 bases separated the two germline ends. In DNA form, the CDR3 reads TGTGCCAGCAGTGACCCCCTAGGCATTCGGGACAATGAGCAGTTCTTC. Residues: CASSDPLGIRDNEQFF.

This clonotype appeared a few times. The chain joins TRBV27 to TRBJ2-3; D tentatively reads TRBD1 or TRBD2 (5 bases each). Trimming removed 6 bases from V and 0 bases from J, with 19 bases in between. Germline V gives CDR1 MNHEY, CDR2 SMNVEV (reference sequence). This CDR3 has 17 amino acids. Written as DNA, the CDR3 is TGTGCCAGCAGATCAACCGGGACCCCCCTTAGCACAGATACGCAGTATTTT. It encodes CASRSTGTPLSTDTQYF.

The chain recombines TRBV20-1 with TRBJ2-2; 9 bases map to TRBD2. The junction had 4 bases not matched to a gene; V was cut back by 3 bases and J by 2 bases. The CDR3 has 15 residues. Germline V gene lookup returns CDR1 DFQATT and CDR2 SNEGSKA (reference sequence). The CDR3 sequence is CSASGGGANTGELFF. CDR3 DNA sequence: TGCAGTGCTAGCGGCGGGGGGGCCAACACCGGGGAGCTGTTTTTT.

This clonotype was picked up a small number of times. V and J are TRBV7-2 and TRBJ2-5; D is possibly TRBD2 (5 bases). The CDR3 extends over 13 amino acids. Germline V lookup: CDR1 SGHTA, CDR2 FQGNSA. Deletions cut 5 bases from V and 11 bases from J, with 18 bases between. The CDR3 loop reads CASSRPPPGEQYF. The DNA of the CDR3 is TGTGCCAGCAGCCGGCCGCCCCCTGGGGAGCAGTACTTC.

This clonotype has only one observation. V and J are TRBV6-1 and TRBJ2-1, with 9 bases identical to TRBD1. Germline assignment: CDR1 MNHNS and CDR2 SASEGT. After removal of 2 bases from V and 6 bases from J, the junction contained 8 bases not matched to a gene. This CDR3 spans 16 amino acids. The CDR3 reads CASSEWGWTGANEQFF. CDR3 coding DNA: TGTGCCAGCAGTGAATGGGGATGGACAGGGGCCAATGAGCAGTTCTTC.

This clonotype was recorded a few times. The J gene is TRBJ1-5, the V gene TRBV27, with a tentative D call TRBD1 (5 bases). The CDR3 spans 18 residues. Trimming stripped 4 bases from V and 0 bases from J, with 19 bases between. Germline lookup yields CDR1 MNHEY and CDR2 SMNVEV (reference sequence). CDR3 sequence (DNA): TGTGCCAGCAGTTCTTACGCCCACAGGTACTATAGCAATCAGCCCCAGCATTTT. It encodes CASSSYAHRYYSNQPQHF.